This T cell receptor beta chain appears in the sequencing data of a study of metastatic and nonmetastatic thyroid tumors. Study information: Both malignant and benign thyroid patients supplied peripheral blood and tumor or nodule tissue samples, across which the repertoires of these patients were then compared.

Turning to this clone: Its target is not known.

Thyroid surgery was preceded by no treatment in any patient. Study-level findings and limits: Significantly higher TCR beta diversity was reportedly seen in malignant thyroid tumors than benign nodules, in blood and tumor.

In the authors' methods: CDR3 was compared across clinicopathological groups, and the resulting differences were used to build a distant-metastasis classifier for papillary thyroid cancer. TCRdb re-clonotyped the PCR reads through MiXCR. It is TCRdb's table, rather than the study itself, that gives the V and J calls and clone size. Among fewer than 25,000 clones listed, around 25% were seen once. This receptor was obtained from a male donor with papillary thyroid cancer or a benign thyroid nodule (not recorded which). Some clones in this sample may be carry-over from other donors' samples. Material: blood.

CDR3 bases: TGCGCCAGCAGCGAGGCGGCGGGGGTTGGAAACACCATATATTTT. This encodes CASSEAAGVGNTIYF. The V call is TRBV5-1, the J call TRBJ1-3; maybe TRBD1 (5 bases). The germline gives CDR1 SGHRS, CDR2 YFSETQ. The CDR3 length is 15 residues. With 4 bases removed from V and 3 bases from J, the gap between germline ends came to 14 bases.